The TCR beta chain under discussion was sequenced for a study of cytomegalovirus exposure and HLA in healthy donors. With 60 Vbeta and 13 Jbeta primers, the PCR was carried out. Assay used: immunoSEQ multiplex PCR; TCRdb lists only in-frame clones, some missing. The sample comprises 150,000 to 200,000 clones, 70% to 90% of which are singletons, and 0.7% to 0.95% rests with the top ten. CDR3 length equals 18 residues. Germline V gene data show CDR1 as SGHTA and CDR2 as FQGNSA. Trimming removed 2 bases from V and 7 bases from J; junction bases left unmatched: 14. The sequencing input was PBMCs. The clonotype comes from a woman younger than 35 in good health and CMV-seronegative. The chain uses TRBV7-2 and TRBJ2-3, with TRBD2 matching over 11 bases. CDR3 sequence: CASSLMGTSGVWSYTQYF. The CDR3 DNA is TGTGCCAGCAGCTTAATGGGGACTAGCGGCGTATGGAGCTATACGCAGTATTTT.